Included here is one T cell receptor beta chain sequence, with context. Its antigen is not known. Using constant-segment primers, 5'RACE produced TCR alpha and TCR beta cDNA libraries carrying sample barcodes and UMIs. TCRdb re-called the 5' RACE reads with MiXCR, one entry per CDR3 protein. The table includes under 600,000 distinct CDR3 sequences, roughly 20% detected once. The entry originates in a study of T-cell memory formation after mild COVID-19. As for the study in general: The TCR clusters were mostly specific to one donor.

General study results and limits: Balance between CD4 and CD8 was seen in clones contracting day 15 to 85, and a CD4+ lean was seen in later expanders. The authors left the SARS-CoV-2 specificity of second-wave clones peaking on day 37 unconfirmed.

The CDR3 has 14 residues. CDR1 and CDR2 (germline): SEHNR, FQNEAQ (reference sequence). V was pared by 4 bases and J by 2 bases, with 11 bases between. The sequenced material came from PBMCs or a T cell subset sorted from them (not recorded which). This sequence was found in an adult woman who had mild COVID-19 (a few samples of this study predate the infection). Cell type and time point are not known. The chain combines TRBV7-9 with TRBJ2-5; D possibly corresponds to TRBD1 (6 bases). As DNA, the CDR3 is TGTGCCAGCAGCTGGACAGACCAACAAGAGACCCAGTACTTC. Translation gives CASSWTDQQETQYF.